The TCR beta chain under discussion was sequenced for a study of CD8+ T cells in alopecia areata. Background on the study: Oral tofacitinib (5 to 10 mg twice daily) was administered to treated patients.

Cell sorting on a FACSAria was used to separate CD4+ and CD8+ T cells from the PBMCs. Study conclusions and caveats: Normal scalp showed lower clonality than lesional scalp, especially alopecia totalis/universalis.

Per germline, CDR1 MNHEY and CDR2 SVGAGI. Trimming stripped 1 base from V and 10 bases from J, with 13 bases between. This CDR3 has 13 amino acids. Regarding this clone: Antigen specificity is unknown.

It was cDNA, reverse transcribed from extracted RNA, that served as the sequencing template. Repertoires were generated with immunoSEQ multiplex PCR, while TCRdb's copy carries only in-frame clones and drops some. In the table there are more than 200,000 clones, approximately 61% of which are singletons. The material sequenced was CD4+ T cells sorted from blood, taken at week 0. This TCR was sampled from a human donor with alopecia areata. The chain is built from TRBV6-5 and TRBJ2-5; TRBD1 or TRBD2 may be the D gene (6 bases each). This CDR3 reads CASSYLSQGGQYF. The CDR3 DNA follows: TGTGCCAGCAGTTACTTATCACAGGGAGGCCAGTACTTC.